The clone carrying this T cell receptor beta chain was observed many times. There are 15 residues in the CDR3. CDR1 is SNHLY and CDR2 is FYNNEI in the germline V gene. Germline trimming cut 5 bases from V and 5 bases from J; bases unmatched to any gene: 8. Combining a sample-barcoded 5' primer with a J-beta primer mix, a second PCR ran for roughly 7 to 12 cycles. Each cDNA molecule was tagged by a template-switch adaptor that had 12 random nucleotides. TCRdb fed the 5' RACE reads into MiXCR, producing one record per CDR3 protein. In the table there are 780,000 or so distinct CDR3 sequences, around 25% of which are singletons. These data originate in a study of blood T cells in healthy people across ages. The draw of peripheral blood yielded ten milliliters from each donor. The same sample was also used in a study of T cells of mothers and their children.

This receptor was obtained from a boy younger than 18 in good health. The specimen sequenced was blood. V gene TRBV2 combines with J gene TRBJ2-3, with 9 bases matching TRBD1. CDR3 sequence reads: CASSPTGGSGDTQYF. The CDR3 DNA reads TGTGCCAGCAGTCCAACAGGGGGCTCGGGAGATACGCAGTATTTT. The complete variable domain, with remaining parts taken from reference TRBV2 and TRBJ2-3, reads EPEVTQTPSHQVTQMGQEVILRCVPISNHLYFYWYRQILGQKVEFLVSFYNNEISEKSEIFDDQFSVERPDGSNFTLKIRSTKLEDSAMYFCASSPTGGSGDTQYFGPGTRLTVL.